The present T cell receptor (beta chain) was sequenced within a study of cytomegalovirus exposure and HLA in healthy donors. Study findings and constraints: Among CMV-associated TCR beta chains, most appeared HLA-restricted in a later analysis. Later analysis suggested links between common viral pathogens and several top significant clusters.

A note on this clone: Its antigen is not known.

Per germline, CDR1 MDHEN and CDR2 SYDVKM. The CDR3 is made up of 14 amino acids. V was shortened by 7 bases and J by 3 bases, with 15 bases between the two germline ends. Primers for the PCR totalled 60 Vbeta and 13 Jbeta. The assay was immunoSEQ multiplex PCR, and TCRdb's table has in-frame clones only and misses some. Among under 150,000 clones listed, roughly 70% were seen once. Sequencing used PBMCs. The sequence was obtained from a young woman in good health and CMV-seronegative. The chain carries TRBV28 and TRBJ1-2; tentative D call: TRBD1 (6 bases). In DNA form, the CDR3 reads TGTGCCAGCATGTCACCGGGACACTACTATGGCTACACCTTC. It codes for CASMSPGHYYGYTF.